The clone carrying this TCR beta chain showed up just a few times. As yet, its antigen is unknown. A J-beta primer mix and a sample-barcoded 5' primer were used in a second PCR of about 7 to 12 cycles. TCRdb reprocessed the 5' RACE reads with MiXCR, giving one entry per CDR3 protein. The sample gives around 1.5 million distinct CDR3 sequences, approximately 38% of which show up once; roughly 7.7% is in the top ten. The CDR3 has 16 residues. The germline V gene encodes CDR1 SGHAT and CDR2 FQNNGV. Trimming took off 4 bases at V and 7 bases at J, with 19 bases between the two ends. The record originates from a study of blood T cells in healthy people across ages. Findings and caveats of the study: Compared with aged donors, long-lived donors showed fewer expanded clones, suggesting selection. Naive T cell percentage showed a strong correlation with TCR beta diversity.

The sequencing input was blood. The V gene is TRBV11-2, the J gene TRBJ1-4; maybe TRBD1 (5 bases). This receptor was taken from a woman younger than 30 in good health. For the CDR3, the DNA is TGTGCCAGCAGCTCACAACCGGAAAGAGGGGTTGAAAAACTGTTTTTT. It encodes CASSSQPERGVEKLFF.